This T cell receptor beta chain was sequenced for a study of blood T cell repertoires in COVID-19. In the study overall: Material from acute and convalescent COVID-19 was sourced from the United States, Italy and Spain. T cells, B-cell-depleted T cells, or PBMCs supplied cDNA or gDNA.

Per the original methods: Estimation of nucleated cell counts relied on the amplification of reference gene primers. TCRdb's table, derived via immunoSEQ multiplex PCR, lists solely in-frame clones and lacks some. That table gives V, J and clone size, and the DNA gave D and trimming. The table includes approximately 200,000 clones, 80% to 90% detected once. This clone appeared once. The clonotype comes from a man aged 60 to 75 with acute or convalescent COVID-19. Sequenced material: peripheral blood.

The CDR3 is CASSKGGDVGQQYF. CDR3 in DNA: TGCGCCAGCAGCAAAGGGGGTGATGTCGGGCAGCAGTACTTC. This rearrangement joins TRBV5-1 to TRBJ2-7, with a possible D match to TRBD1 (6 bases). Trimming left V 4 bases short and J 8 bases short, with 19 bases between. The CDR3 extends over 14 amino acids. Germline V lookup: CDR1 SGHRS, CDR2 YFSETQ.